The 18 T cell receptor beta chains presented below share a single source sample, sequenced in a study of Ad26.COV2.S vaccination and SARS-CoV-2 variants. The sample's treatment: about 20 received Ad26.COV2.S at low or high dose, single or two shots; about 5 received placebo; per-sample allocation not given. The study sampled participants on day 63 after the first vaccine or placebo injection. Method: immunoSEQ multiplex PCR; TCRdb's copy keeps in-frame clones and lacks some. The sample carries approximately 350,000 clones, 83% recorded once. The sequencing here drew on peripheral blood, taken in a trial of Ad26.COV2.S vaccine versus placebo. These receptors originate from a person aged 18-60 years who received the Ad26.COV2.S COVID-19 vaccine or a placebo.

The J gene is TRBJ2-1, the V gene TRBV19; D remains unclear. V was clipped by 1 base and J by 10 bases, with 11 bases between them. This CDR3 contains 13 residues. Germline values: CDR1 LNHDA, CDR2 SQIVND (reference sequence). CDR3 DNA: TGTGCCAGTAGTATAGCGGTTGAGACAGAGCAGTTCTTC. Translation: CASSIAVETEQFF. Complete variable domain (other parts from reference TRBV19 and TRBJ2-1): DGGITQSPKYLFRKEGQNVTLSCEQNLNHDAMYWYRQDPGQGLRLIYYSQIVNDFQKGDIAEGYSVSREKKESFPLTVTSAQKNPTAFYLCASSIAVETEQFFGPGTRLTVL.

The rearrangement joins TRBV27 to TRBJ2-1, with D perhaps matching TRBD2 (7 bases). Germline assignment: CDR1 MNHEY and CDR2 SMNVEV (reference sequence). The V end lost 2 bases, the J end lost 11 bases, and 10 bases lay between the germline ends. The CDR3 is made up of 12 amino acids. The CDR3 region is CASSLIGGQQFF. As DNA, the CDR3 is TGTGCCAGCAGTTTAATCGGGGGGCAGCAGTTCTTC.

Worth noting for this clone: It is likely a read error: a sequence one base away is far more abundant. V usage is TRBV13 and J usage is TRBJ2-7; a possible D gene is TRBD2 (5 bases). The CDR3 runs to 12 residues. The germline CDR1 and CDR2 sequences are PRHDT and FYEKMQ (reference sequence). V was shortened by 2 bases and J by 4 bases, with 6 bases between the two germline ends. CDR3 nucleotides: TGTGCCAGCAGCTTACCGGGATACGAGCAGTACTTC. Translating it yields CASSLPGYEQYF.

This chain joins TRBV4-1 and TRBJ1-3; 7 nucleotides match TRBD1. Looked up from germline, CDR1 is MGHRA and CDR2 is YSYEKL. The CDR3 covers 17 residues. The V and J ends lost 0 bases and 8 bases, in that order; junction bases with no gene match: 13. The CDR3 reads CASSQDNRGTFQDTIYF. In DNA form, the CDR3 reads TGCGCCAGCAGCCAAGATAACAGGGGCACGTTCCAAGACACCATATATTTT.

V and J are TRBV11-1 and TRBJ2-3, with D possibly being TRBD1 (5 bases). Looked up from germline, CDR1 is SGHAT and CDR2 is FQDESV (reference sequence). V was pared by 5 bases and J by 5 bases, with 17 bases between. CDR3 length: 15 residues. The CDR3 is CASSDLRVGVDTQYF. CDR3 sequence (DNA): TGTGCCAGCAGCGACCTCAGGGTAGGGGTAGATACGCAGTATTTT.

The CDR3 DNA reads as TGTGCCAGTAGTATGACAGGGGCCTACGAGCAGTACTTC. Protein sequence: CASSMTGAYEQYF. The gene calls are TRBV19 and TRBJ2-7, with 8 nucleotides matching TRBD1. The CDR3 extends over 13 amino acids. Per germline, CDR1 LNHDA and CDR2 SQIVND (reference sequence). The J segment lost 2 bases and the V segment lost 3 bases, leaving 0 bases of the junction unmatched. Full variable domain (missing parts from reference TRBV19 and TRBJ2-7): DGGITQSPKYLFRKEGQNVTLSCEQNLNHDAMYWYRQDPGQGLRLIYYSQIVNDFQKGDIAEGYSVSREKKESFPLTVTSAQKNPTAFYLCASSMTGAYEQYFGPGTRLTVT.

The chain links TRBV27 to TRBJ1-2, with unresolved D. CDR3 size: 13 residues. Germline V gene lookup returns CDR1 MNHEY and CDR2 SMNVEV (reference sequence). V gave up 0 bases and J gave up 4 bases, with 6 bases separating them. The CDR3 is CASSLSSSYGYTF. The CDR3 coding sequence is TGTGCCAGCAGTTTATCGAGTAGCTATGGCTACACCTTC.

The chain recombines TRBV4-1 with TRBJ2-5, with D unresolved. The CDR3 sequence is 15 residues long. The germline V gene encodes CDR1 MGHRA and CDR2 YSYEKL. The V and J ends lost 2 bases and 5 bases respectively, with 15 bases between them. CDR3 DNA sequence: TGCGCCAGCAGCCAACTAGGGTTGGGCACGGAGACCCAGTACTTC. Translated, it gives CASSQLGLGTETQYF.

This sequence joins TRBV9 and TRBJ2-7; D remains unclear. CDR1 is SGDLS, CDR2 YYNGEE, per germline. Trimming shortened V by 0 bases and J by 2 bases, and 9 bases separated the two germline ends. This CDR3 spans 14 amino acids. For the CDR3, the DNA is TGTGCCAGCAGCGTAGGCATTGGGACCTACGAGCAGTACTTC. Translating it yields CASSVGIGTYEQYF.

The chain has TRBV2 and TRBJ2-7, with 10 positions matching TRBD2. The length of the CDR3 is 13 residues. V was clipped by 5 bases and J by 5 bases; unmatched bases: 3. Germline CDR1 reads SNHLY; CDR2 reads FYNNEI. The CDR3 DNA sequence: TGTGCCAGCAGTTCTAGCGGGAGTAACGAGCAGTACTTC. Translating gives CASSSSGSNEQYF.

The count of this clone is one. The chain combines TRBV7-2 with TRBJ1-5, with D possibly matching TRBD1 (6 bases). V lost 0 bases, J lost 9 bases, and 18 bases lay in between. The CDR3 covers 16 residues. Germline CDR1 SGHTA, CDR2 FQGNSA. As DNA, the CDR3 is TGTGCCAGCAGCTTAGCCGGACAGCACCCTCGGGGGCCCCAGCATTTT. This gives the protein CASSLAGQHPRGPQHF.

The CDR3 coding sequence is TGTGCCAGCATTAAGAGGGGTGGCAAAAACATTCAGTACTTC. Translation gives CASIKRGGKNIQYF. The chain is built from TRBV3-1 (or the pseudogene TRBV3-2) and TRBJ2-4; D may match TRBD1 or TRBD2 (5 bases each). CDR3 size: 14 residues. The germline V and J ends were trimmed by 7 bases and 3 bases, with 13 bases remaining between them. Germline CDR1 reads LGHDT; CDR2 reads YNNKEL (reference sequence).

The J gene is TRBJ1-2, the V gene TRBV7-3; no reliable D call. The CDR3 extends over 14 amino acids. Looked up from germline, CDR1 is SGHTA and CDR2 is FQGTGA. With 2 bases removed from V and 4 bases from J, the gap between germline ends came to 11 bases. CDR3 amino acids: CASSLSGAGYGYTF. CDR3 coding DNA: TGTGCCAGCAGCTTATCGGGAGCTGGCTATGGCTACACCTTC.

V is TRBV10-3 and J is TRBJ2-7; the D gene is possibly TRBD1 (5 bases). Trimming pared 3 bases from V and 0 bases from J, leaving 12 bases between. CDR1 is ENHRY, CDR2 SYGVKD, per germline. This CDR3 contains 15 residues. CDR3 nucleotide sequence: TGTGCCATCAGTGAATCCGACAGACTCTCCTACGAGCAGTACTTC. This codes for CAISESDRLSYEQYF.

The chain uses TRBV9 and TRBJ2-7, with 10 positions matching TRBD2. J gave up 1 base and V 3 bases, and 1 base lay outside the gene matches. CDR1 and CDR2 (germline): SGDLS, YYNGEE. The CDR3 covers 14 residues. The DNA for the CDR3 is TGTGCCAGCAGCGCACTAGCGGGGTCCTACGAGCAGTACTTC. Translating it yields CASSALAGSYEQYF.

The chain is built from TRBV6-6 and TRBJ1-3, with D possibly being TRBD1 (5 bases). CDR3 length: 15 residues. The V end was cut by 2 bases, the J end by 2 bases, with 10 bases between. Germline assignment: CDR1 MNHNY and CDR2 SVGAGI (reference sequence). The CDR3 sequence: CASSYGEGTGNTIYF. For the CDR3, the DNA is TGTGCCAGCAGTTACGGGGAGGGGACTGGAAACACCATATATTTT.

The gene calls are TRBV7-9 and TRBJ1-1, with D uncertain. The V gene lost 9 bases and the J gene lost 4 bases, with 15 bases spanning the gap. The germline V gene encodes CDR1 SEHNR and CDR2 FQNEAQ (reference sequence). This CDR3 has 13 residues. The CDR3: CASLRPEGTEAFF. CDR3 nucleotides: TGTGCCAGTTTAAGACCTGAAGGCACTGAAGCTTTCTTT.

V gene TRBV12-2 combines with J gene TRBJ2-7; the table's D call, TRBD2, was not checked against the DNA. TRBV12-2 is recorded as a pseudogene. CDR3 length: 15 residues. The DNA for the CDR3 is TGTGCAAGTCGCTTAGGGGGACTCTACTCCTACGAGCAGTACTTC. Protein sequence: CASRLGGLYSYEQYF.